This TCR beta chain was observed in a study of shared clonotypes between healthy human individuals. The protocol was immunoSEQ multiplex PCR, while the TCRdb copy is restricted to in-frame clones and leaves out a portion. The repertoire has roughly 1 million clones, around four fifths of them found once; the top ten carry approximately 1.5%. The CDR3 spans 14 residues. V was pared by 5 bases and J by 3 bases, with 6 bases of the junction left unmatched. Germline CDR1 is SGHTA and CDR2 is FQGNSA. The source material was memory CD4+ T cells sorted from blood. Subset specified: CD45RA-negative fraction. The V call is TRBV7-2, the J call TRBJ1-2; 7 bases are shared with TRBD1. The sequence was collected from a young man in good health. The CDR3 loop reads CASSHETGDYGYTF. The CDR3 bases are TGTGCCAGCAGCCACGAAACAGGGGACTATGGCTACACCTTC. The full variable domain, completed using reference TRBV7-2 and TRBJ1-2, is GAGVSQSPSNKVTEKGKDVELRCDPISGHTALYWYRQSLGQGLEFLIYFQGNSAPDKSGLPSDRFSAERTGGSVSTLTIQRTQQEDSAVYLCASSHETGDYGYTFGSGTRLTVV.